These 24 T cell receptor beta chains originate from one sample sequenced in a study of neoadjuvant anti-PD-1 for oral cavity cancer. The sample's time point: after neoadjuvant nivolumab, at surgical resection. Generated by immunoSEQ multiplex PCR, the TCRdb table keeps only in-frame clones and is missing some. Of about 68,000 clones in the sample, about 85% were seen once. Sequencing used PBMCs, obtained after nivolumab (anti-PD-1) treatment. The receptors originated from a person between 35 and 79 years old with oral cavity squamous cell carcinoma.

The V call is TRBV6-1, the J call TRBJ2-2, with D perhaps matching TRBD1 (5 bases). There are 13 residues in the CDR3. Germline-derived CDR1 and CDR2 are MNHNS and SASEGT. The V and J ends lost 4 bases and 6 bases respectively, with 9 bases between them. CDR3 amino acids: CASSALGAGELFF. The CDR3 coding sequence is TGTGCCAGCAGTGCTTTAGGGGCCGGGGAGCTGTTTTTT.

The V and J genes are TRBV5-1 and TRBJ1-1; the match to TRBD1 covers 8 bases. This CDR3 is built from 14 residues. J gave up 6 bases and V 3 bases, and 7 bases lay outside the gene matches. CDR1 SGHRS and CDR2 YFSETQ come from the germline V gene. The CDR3 here is CASSSQGAGAEAFF. The CDR3 region has the DNA TGCGCCAGCAGCTCCCAGGGGGCTGGGGCTGAAGCTTTCTTT.

The J gene is TRBJ1-2, the V gene TRBV19, with TRBD1 as a possible D gene (6 bases). Germline assignment: CDR1 LNHDA and CDR2 SQIVND (reference sequence). The CDR3 spans 12 residues. Trimming left V 6 bases short and J 8 bases short, with 13 bases between. DNA of the CDR3: TGTGCCAGTAGCCTACAGGGATGGGGCTACACCTTC. Protein: CASSLQGWGYTF.

V is TRBV5-1 and J is TRBJ2-2; D gene uncertain. Germline V gene lookup returns CDR1 SGHRS and CDR2 YFSETQ. Trimming took 0 bases from V and 0 from J, leaving 9 bases between them. The CDR3 contains 16 residues. CDR3 nucleotides: TGCGCCAGCAGCTTGGACGGCGGTTCGAACACCGGGGAGCTGTTTTTT. Its protein is CASSLDGGSNTGELFF.

Details on this clone: The junction does not match germline at one end; this may be a read error. This sequence joins TRBV6-1 and TRBJ1-4; possibly TRBD1 for D (5 bases). Germline V gene sequence: CDR1 MNHNS, CDR2 SASEGT. The length of the CDR3 is 12 residues. As DNA, the CDR3 is TGTGCCAGCAGCCAGAGGGGCGGGTGGGGAATTTTT. The encoded protein is CASSQRGGWGIF.

The chain links TRBV6-6 to TRBJ2-1; 9 nucleotides align to TRBD2. The CDR3 totals 16 residues. The germline CDR1 and CDR2 sequences are MNHNY and SVGAGI (reference sequence). Losses at the gene ends were 3 bases for V and 8 bases for J; bases not matched to a gene: 11. In DNA form, the CDR3 reads TGTGCCAGCAGTTATGGGGTAGGCGGGAGGGCCGATGAGCAGTTCTTC. The encoded protein is CASSYGVGGRADEQFF.

The chain combines TRBV2 with TRBJ1-2; D gene uncertain. The germline CDR1 and CDR2 sequences are SNHLY and FYNNEI. Trimming shortened V by 5 bases and J by 1 base, and 8 bases separated the two germline ends. The CDR3 is made up of 13 amino acids. The CDR3, as DNA: TGTGCCAGCAGTTTAGGGCGTAACTATGGCTACACCTTC. Translating gives CASSLGRNYGYTF.

This chain links TRBV30 with TRBJ2-7; TRBD2 agrees at 15 bases. Germline V gene data show CDR1 as GTSNPN and CDR2 as SVGIG (reference sequence). J lost 7 bases, V lost 4 bases, and 5 bases had no gene match. The CDR3 runs to 14 residues. For the CDR3, the DNA is TGTGCCTGGAATGGGGGACTAGCGGGAGGTGAGCAGTACTTC. It yields the protein CAWNGGLAGGEQYF.

The V gene is TRBV6-1, the J gene TRBJ2-1; 8 bases align to TRBD2. The V and J ends lost 8 bases and 4 bases, in that order; junction bases with no gene match: 7. The CDR3 runs 14 residues. Per the germline V gene, CDR1 is MNHNS and CDR2 is SASEGT. The CDR3 DNA reads as TGTGCCAGCTCCCCGGGACTAGTGTACAATGAGCAGTTCTTC. Its protein product is CASSPGLVYNEQFF.

This CDR3 reads CASSLRTSPHSFYNEQFF. DNA of the CDR3: TGTGCCAGCAGTCTGAGGACTAGCCCTCATTCTTTTTACAATGAGCAGTTCTTC. The rearrangement joins TRBV2 to TRBJ2-1, with 8 bases matching TRBD2. Germline lookup yields CDR1 SNHLY and CDR2 FYNNEI. This CDR3 contains 18 residues. V was pared by 5 bases and J by 4 bases, with 16 bases of the junction left unmatched. The full variable domain, its missing parts supplied by reference TRBV2 and TRBJ2-1, is EPEVTQTPSHQVTQMGQEVILRCVPISNHLYFYWYRQILGQKVEFLVSFYNNEISEKSEIFDDQFSVERPDGSNFTLKIRSTKLEDSAMYFCASSLRTSPHSFYNEQFFGPGTRLTVL.

The chain is built from TRBV29-1 and TRBJ2-2; 7 positions agree with TRBD1. V lost 0 bases, J lost 2 bases, and 6 bases stayed unmatched. Germline V CDR1 and CDR2: SQVTM, ANQGSEA. The CDR3 sequence is 16 residues long. The CDR3 protein is CSVEDGTATNTGELFF. The CDR3 DNA is TGCAGCGTTGAAGATGGGACAGCGACTAACACCGGGGAGCTGTTTTTT.

The V and J genes are TRBV4-2 and TRBJ1-2; D is uncertain. Germline CDR1 LGHNA, CDR2 YNFKEQ. V was clipped by 4 bases and J by 8 bases, with 14 bases between them. The CDR3 is 13 amino acids. The CDR3 DNA sequence: TGTGCCAGCAGCCGCGACGGAGGTCGGGGCTACACCTTC. It codes for CASSRDGGRGYTF.

CDR3 sequence: CASSEAGGEQYF. Written as DNA, the CDR3 is TGTGCCAGCAGTGAAGCGGGAGGCGAGCAGTACTTC. This chain uses TRBV6-1 with TRBJ2-7; perhaps TRBD2 as D (6 bases). The CDR3 has 12 amino acids. The germline V gene encodes CDR1 MNHNS and CDR2 SASEGT. The germline V and J ends were trimmed by 0 bases and 6 bases, with 6 bases remaining between them.

This sequence joins TRBV7-9 and TRBJ2-5; 7 nucleotides align to TRBD1. This CDR3 is 15 amino acids long. After removal of 5 bases from V and 1 base from J, the junction contained 7 bases not matched to a gene. Germline assignment: CDR1 SEHNR and CDR2 FQNEAQ (reference sequence). CDR3 nucleotides: TGTGCCAGCAGCCAATACCGGGACAGCCAAGAGACCCAGTACTTC. This gives the protein CASSQYRDSQETQYF. Using reference TRBV7-9 and TRBJ2-5 for the parts outside the CDR3, the full variable domain is DTGVSQNPRHKITKRGQNVTFRCDPISEHNRLYWYRQTLGQGPEFLTYFQNEAQLEKSRLLSDRFSAERPKGSFSTLEIQRTEQGDSAMYLCASSQYRDSQETQYFGPGTRLLVL.

The V call is TRBV20-1, the J call TRBJ2-3; D gene ambiguous. The CDR3 runs to 10 residues. From germline, CDR1 is DFQATT and CDR2 SNEGSKA (reference sequence). The ends were cut back, 6 bases at V and 6 bases at J, with 7 bases in the middle. Here the CDR3 reads CSARKDTQYF. Written as DNA, the CDR3 is TGCAGTGCCCGGAAGGATACGCAGTATTTT.

A single count supports this clone. At one boundary the junction diverges from the germline segment, which might be a read error. The J gene is TRBJ1-5, the V gene TRBV11-2, with a tentative D call TRBD1 (5 bases). The germline gives CDR1 SGHAT, CDR2 FQNNGV. The CDR3 is made up of 15 amino acids. The CDR3 region is CASRLGEQTNQPQHF. In nucleotides, the CDR3 is TGTGCCAGCAGGTTAGGGGAGCAGACCAATCAGCCCCAGCATTTT.

The chain joins TRBV25-1 to TRBJ2-3; D ambiguous. There are 15 residues in the CDR3. V was cut by 5 bases and J by 2 bases, with 14 bases left in between. Germline V gene sequence: CDR1 MGHDK, CDR2 SYGVNS. The CDR3, as DNA: TGTGCCAGCAGTAACTTGAGGTTCCCCACAGATACGCAGTATTTT. Encoded protein: CASSNLRFPTDTQYF.

This clone was seen a few times. The gene calls are TRBV7-9 and TRBJ2-1; D is possibly TRBD2 (5 bases). Trimming took off 6 bases at V and 5 bases at J, with 11 bases between the two ends. CDR1 is SEHNR, CDR2 FQNEAQ, per germline (reference sequence). The CDR3 length is 13 residues. The CDR3 protein is CASRLDNNNEQFF. The CDR3 DNA is TGTGCCAGCAGACTAGACAACAACAATGAGCAGTTCTTC.

The chain links TRBV6-6 to TRBJ1-1; maybe TRBD1 (5 bases). Germline V CDR1 and CDR2: MNHNY, SVGAGI (reference sequence). Trimming removed 8 bases at V and 1 base at J, with 11 bases between. The CDR3 sequence is 13 residues long. CDR3 in DNA: TGTGCCAGCGAGCGGGGGGAGAACACTGAAGCTTTCTTT. Its protein product is CASERGENTEAFF.

In nucleotides, the CDR3 is TGTGCCAGCAGCCCCCAGGCAAACTACGAGCAGTACTTC. This sequence encodes CASSPQANYEQYF. This chain connects TRBV7-8 to TRBJ2-7, with D unresolved. The CDR3 sequence is 13 residues long. In germline, CDR1 is SGHVS, CDR2 FQNEAQ. V lost 5 bases and J lost 3, with 11 bases in between. The entire variable domain, with the rest obtained from reference TRBV7-8 and TRBJ2-7, is as follows: GAGVSQSPRYKVAKRGQDVALRCDPISGHVSLFWYQQALGQGPEFLTYFQNEAQLDKSGLPSDRFFAERPEGSVSTLKIQRTQQEDSAVYLCASSPQANYEQYFGPGTRLTVT.

The chain has TRBV2 and TRBJ1-2, with D maybe TRBD1 (6 bases). CDR1 and CDR2 (germline): SNHLY, FYNNEI. The CDR3 has 13 amino acids. V shed 3 bases and J shed 4 bases, with 9 bases lying between them. The CDR3 spells CASSERTVYGYTF. The DNA of the CDR3 is TGTGCCAGCAGTGAGCGGACAGTCTATGGCTACACCTTC.

The chain couples TRBV4-1 to TRBJ1-1; a possible D gene is TRBD1 (5 bases). This CDR3 is built from 17 residues. Germline assignment: CDR1 MGHRA and CDR2 YSYEKL. Trimming stripped 1 base from V and 0 bases from J, with 15 bases between. In DNA, the CDR3 is TGCGCCAGCAGCCAAGGGTCGGGGGATTCGATGAACACTGAAGCTTTCTTT. It yields the protein CASSQGSGDSMNTEAFF.

The V call is TRBV2, the J call TRBJ2-2; D may be TRBD2 (6 bases). CDR1 is SNHLY and CDR2 is FYNNEI in the germline V gene. CDR3 length: 17 residues. Trimming took 2 bases from V and 7 from J, leaving 20 bases between them. The CDR3 sequence: CASSEWSGGLGGGELFF. For the CDR3, the DNA is TGTGCCAGCAGTGAATGGTCCGGGGGTTTAGGTGGCGGGGAGCTGTTTTTT.

This clone was counted once. This rearrangement joins TRBV7-9 to TRBJ1-5; 7 bases map to TRBD1. Losses at the gene ends were 5 bases for V and 2 bases for J; bases not matched to a gene: 3. In germline, CDR1 is SEHNR, CDR2 FQNEAQ (reference sequence). CDR3 length equals 14 residues. CDR3 in DNA: TGTGCCAGCAGCGCCGGGACAGGCAATCAGCCCCAGCATTTT. Translation: CASSAGTGNQPQHF.